This T cell receptor (beta chain) was recorded in a study of blood T cell repertoires in COVID-19. Study context: The United States, Italy and Spain supplied acute and convalescent COVID-19 samples.

Produced via immunoSEQ multiplex PCR; TCRdb's table is partial and in-frame only. The table has more than 300,000 clones, roughly 90% seen once. This CDR3 spans 14 amino acids. CDR1 and CDR2 (germline): SQVTM, ANQGSEA. After removal of 6 bases from V and 2 bases from J, the junction contained 7 bases not matched to a gene. The sample was peripheral blood. The chain is built from TRBV29-1 and TRBJ1-2; TRBD1 agrees at 9 bases. This TCR was sampled from a man younger than 30 who had recovered from COVID-19. The CDR3 DNA sequence: TGCAGCGTGGCCCCCGGGACAGGGAACTATGGCTACACCTTC. Protein product: CSVAPGTGNYGYTF.